This section outlines one TCR beta chain sequence together with its context. The CDR3 totals 14 residues. The J segment lost 4 bases and the V segment lost 6 bases, leaving 4 bases of the junction unmatched. The germline V gene has CDR1 MDHEN and CDR2 SYDVKM. TCRdb's copy holds only in-frame clones and misses some; the assay was immunoSEQ multiplex PCR. The sample has hundreds of thousands of clones, around three quarters seen once; the top ten hold 12%. This specimen comes from a study of shared clonotypes between healthy human individuals. Overall study context: Ranging from 18 to 49 in age, donors were two women and three men.

Donation came from healthy HIV-negative adults that had no recent acute infections or vaccinations. Every donor, a Caucasian adult, lived in Nashville, Tennessee. This TCR was sampled from a woman aged 35 to 49 in good health. Some clones in this sample may be carry-over from other donors' samples. V is TRBV28 and J is TRBJ2-7; 12 nucleotides line up with TRBD2. The sequenced material came from PBMCs. CDR3: CASSGLAGLYEQYF. The DNA for the CDR3 is TGTGCCAGCAGCGGACTAGCGGGACTTTACGAGCAGTACTTC.